The source of this T cell receptor beta chain is a study of CD8 T cells in Susac syndrome. Each multiple sclerosis control was a treatment-naive patient with relapsing-remitting disease that was either stable or active. The germline gives CDR1 MDHEN, CDR2 SYDVKM. V lost 2 bases, J lost 3 bases, and 5 bases lay in between. The CDR3 loop spans 12 amino acids. RNA, at roughly 0.45 to 1 ug, was reverse transcribed with random hexamers. An immunoSEQ multiplex PCR amplified TCR beta CDR3 over 54 Vbeta and 13 Jbeta. TCRdb redid the calling of the immunoSEQ multiplex PCR reads with MiXCR, one entry per CDR3 protein. Of about 290,000 distinct CDR3 sequences listed, 65% to 90% are singletons.

This TCR derives from a human donor with multiple sclerosis. The specimen sequenced was CD8+ T cells from PBMCs. The J gene is TRBJ2-7, the V gene TRBV28; D is undetermined. The CDR3 nucleotides are TGTGCCAGCAGTTTAATGATCTACGAGCAGTACTTC. It is translated as CASSLMIYEQYF.